The present entry profiles one TCR beta chain with its context. What it recognizes is unknown. Deletions cut 2 bases from V and 1 base from J, with 8 bases between. The CDR3 is 15 residues long. CDR1 and CDR2 from the germline V gene are MNHEY and SVGAGI. This sample stems from a study of T cells after yellow fever vaccination. The study, taken as a whole, reports: Weaker, the secondary response peaked sooner, at day 5 versus 15.

TCRdb fed the 5' RACE reads into MiXCR, producing one record per CDR3 protein. Among a few hundred thousand distinct CDR3 sequences listed, under 14% were seen once. This TCR was sampled from a man between 18 and 35 years old who received the YFV17D yellow fever vaccine. The rearrangement uses TRBV6-5 and TRBJ2-2; D not resolved. Sequenced material: PBMCs, taken on the day of the first yellow fever vaccination. Here the CDR3 DNA reads TGTGCCAGCAGTTACCCCAGGTTGAACACCGGGGAGCTGTTTTTT. This encodes CASSYPRLNTGELFF.